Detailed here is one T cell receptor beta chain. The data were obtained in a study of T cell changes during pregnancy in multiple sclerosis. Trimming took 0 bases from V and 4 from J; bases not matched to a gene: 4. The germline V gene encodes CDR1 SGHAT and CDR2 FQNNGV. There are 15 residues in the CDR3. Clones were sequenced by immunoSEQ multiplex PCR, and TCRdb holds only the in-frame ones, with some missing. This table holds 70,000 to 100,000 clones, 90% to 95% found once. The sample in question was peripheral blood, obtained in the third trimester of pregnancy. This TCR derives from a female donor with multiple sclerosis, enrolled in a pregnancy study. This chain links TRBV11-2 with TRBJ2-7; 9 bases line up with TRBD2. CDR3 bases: TGTGCCAGCAGCTTAGAGGCTAGCGGGACGTACGAGCAGTACTTC. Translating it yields CASSLEASGTYEQYF.